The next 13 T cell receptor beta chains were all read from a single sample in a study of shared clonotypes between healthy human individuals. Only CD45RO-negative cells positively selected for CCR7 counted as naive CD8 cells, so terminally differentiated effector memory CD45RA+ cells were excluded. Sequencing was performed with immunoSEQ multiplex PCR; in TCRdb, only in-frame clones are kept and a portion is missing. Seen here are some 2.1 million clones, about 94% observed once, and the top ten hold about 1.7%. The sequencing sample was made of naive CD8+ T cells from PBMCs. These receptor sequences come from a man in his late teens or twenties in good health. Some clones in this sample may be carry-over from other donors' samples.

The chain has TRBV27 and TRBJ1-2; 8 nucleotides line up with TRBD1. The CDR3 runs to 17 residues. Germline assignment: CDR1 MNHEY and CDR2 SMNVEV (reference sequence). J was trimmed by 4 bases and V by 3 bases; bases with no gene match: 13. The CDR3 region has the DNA TGTGCCAGCAGTTTCTCCCCCGGACAGGGCGTTTTCTATGGCTACACCTTC. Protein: CASSFSPGQGVFYGYTF.

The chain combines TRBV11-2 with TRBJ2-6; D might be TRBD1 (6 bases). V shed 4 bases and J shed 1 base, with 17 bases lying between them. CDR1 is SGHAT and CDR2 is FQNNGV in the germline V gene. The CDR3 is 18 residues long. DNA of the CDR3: TGTGCCAGCAGCTCCCCACAGGGAAATTTGTCTGGGGCCAACGTCCTGACTTTC. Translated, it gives CASSSPQGNLSGANVLTF.

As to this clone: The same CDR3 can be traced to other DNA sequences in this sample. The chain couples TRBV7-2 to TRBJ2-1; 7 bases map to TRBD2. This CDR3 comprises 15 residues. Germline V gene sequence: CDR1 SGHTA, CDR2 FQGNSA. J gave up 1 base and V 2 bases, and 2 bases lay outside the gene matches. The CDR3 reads CASSLSGASYNEQFF. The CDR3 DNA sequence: TGTGCCAGCAGCTTAAGCGGGGCGTCCTACAATGAGCAGTTCTTC.

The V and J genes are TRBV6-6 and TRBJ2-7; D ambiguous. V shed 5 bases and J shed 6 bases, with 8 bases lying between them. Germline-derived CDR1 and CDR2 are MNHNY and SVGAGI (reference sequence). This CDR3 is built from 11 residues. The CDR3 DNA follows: TGTGCCAGCAGTGAGTGGGGCGAGCAGTACTTC. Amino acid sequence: CASSEWGEQYF.

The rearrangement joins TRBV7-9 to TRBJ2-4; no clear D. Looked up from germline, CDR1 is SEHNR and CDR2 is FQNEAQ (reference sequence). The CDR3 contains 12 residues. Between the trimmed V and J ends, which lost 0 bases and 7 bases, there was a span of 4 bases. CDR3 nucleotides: TGTGCCAGCAGCTTAGCGGGTAACATTCAGTACTTC. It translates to CASSLAGNIQYF.

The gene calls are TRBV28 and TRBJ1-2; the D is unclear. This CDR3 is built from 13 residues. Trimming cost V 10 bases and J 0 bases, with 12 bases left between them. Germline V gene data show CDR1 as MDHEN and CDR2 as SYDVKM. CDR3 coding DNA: TGTGCCACCAAGAAAGCCGCTAACTATGGCTACACCTTC. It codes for CATKKAANYGYTF.

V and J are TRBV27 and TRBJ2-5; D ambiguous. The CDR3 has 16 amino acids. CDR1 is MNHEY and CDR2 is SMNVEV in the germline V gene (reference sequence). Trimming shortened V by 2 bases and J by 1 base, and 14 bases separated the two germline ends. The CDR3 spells CASSLSPRASQETQYF. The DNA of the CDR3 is TGTGCCAGCAGTTTAAGTCCCCGGGCCTCCCAAGAGACCCAGTACTTC.

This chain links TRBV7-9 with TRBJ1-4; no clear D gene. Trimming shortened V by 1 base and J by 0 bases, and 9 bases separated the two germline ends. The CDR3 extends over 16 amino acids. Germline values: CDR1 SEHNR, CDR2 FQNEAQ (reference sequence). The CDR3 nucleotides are TGTGCCAGCAGCTTAGGCAGAATAGCAACTAATGAAAAACTGTTTTTT. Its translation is CASSLGRIATNEKLFF.

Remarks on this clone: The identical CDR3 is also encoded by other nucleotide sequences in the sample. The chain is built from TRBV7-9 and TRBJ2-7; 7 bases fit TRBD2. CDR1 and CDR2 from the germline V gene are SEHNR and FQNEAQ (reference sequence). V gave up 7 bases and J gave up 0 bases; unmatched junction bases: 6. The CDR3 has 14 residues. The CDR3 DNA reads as TGTGCCAGCACCCCCCGCGGGAGCTCCTACGAGCAGTACTTC. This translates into CASTPRGSSYEQYF.

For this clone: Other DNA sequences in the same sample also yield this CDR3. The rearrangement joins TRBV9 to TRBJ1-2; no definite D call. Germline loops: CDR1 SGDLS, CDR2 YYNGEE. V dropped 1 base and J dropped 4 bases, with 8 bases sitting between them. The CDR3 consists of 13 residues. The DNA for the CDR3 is TGTGCCAGCAGCGTAAGTGGGAGCTATGGCTACACCTTC. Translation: CASSVSGSYGYTF.

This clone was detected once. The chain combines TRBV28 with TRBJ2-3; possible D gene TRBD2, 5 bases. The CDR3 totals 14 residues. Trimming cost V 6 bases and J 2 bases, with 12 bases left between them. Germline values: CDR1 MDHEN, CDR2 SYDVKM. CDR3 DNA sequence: TGTGCCAGCAGCATGGACTCTTACACAGATACGCAGTATTTT. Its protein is CASSMDSYTDTQYF.

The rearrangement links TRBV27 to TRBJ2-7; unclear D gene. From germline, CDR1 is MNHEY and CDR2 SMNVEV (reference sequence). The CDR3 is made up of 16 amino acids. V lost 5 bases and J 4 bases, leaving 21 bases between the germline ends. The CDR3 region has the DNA TGTGCCAGCAGTCCTACCACCGGTTCGGGCAAGTACGAGCAGTACTTC. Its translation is CASSPTTGSGKYEQYF.

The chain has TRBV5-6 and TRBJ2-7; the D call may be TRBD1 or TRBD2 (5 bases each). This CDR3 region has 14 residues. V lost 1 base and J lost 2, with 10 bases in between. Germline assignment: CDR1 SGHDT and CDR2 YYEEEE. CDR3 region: CASSLKGTTYEQYF. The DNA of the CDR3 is TGTGCCAGCAGCTTGAAGGGGACGACCTACGAGCAGTACTTC.